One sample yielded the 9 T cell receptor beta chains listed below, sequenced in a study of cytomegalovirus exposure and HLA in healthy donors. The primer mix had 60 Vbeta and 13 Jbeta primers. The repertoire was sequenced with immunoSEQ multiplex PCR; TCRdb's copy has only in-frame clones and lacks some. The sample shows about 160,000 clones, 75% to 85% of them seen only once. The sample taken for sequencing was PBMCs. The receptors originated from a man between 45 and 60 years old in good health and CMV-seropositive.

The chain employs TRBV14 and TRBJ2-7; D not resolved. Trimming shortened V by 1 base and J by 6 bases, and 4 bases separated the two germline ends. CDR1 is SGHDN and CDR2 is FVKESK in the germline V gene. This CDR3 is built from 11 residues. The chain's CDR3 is CASSQGSEQYF. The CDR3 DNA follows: TGTGCCAGCAGCCAAGGGAGCGAGCAGTACTTC. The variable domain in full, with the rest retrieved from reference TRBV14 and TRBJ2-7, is EAGVTQFPSHSVIEKGQTVTLRCDPISGHDNLYWYRRVMGKEIKFLLHFVKESKQDESGMPNNRFLAERTGGTYSTLKVQPAELEDSGVYFCASSQGSEQYFGPGTRLTVT.

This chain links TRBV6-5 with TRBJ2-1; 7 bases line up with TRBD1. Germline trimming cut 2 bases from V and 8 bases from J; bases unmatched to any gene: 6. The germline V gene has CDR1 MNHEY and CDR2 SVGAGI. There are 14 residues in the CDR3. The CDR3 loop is CASSYDRGQDEQFF. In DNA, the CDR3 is TGTGCCAGCAGTTACGATAGGGGGCAGGATGAGCAGTTCTTC.

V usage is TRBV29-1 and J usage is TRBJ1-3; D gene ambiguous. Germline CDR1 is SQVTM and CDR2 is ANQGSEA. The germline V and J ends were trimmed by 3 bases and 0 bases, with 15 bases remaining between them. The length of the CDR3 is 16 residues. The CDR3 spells CSVEVLGGNSGNTIYF. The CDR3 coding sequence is TGCAGCGTTGAGGTCTTGGGAGGGAACTCTGGAAACACCATATATTTT.

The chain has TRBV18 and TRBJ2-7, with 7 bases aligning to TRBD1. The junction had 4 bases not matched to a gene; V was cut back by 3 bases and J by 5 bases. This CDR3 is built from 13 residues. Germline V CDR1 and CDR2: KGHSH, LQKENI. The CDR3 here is CASSPGQVNEQYF. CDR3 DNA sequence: TGTGCCAGCTCACCTGGACAGGTAAACGAGCAGTACTTC.

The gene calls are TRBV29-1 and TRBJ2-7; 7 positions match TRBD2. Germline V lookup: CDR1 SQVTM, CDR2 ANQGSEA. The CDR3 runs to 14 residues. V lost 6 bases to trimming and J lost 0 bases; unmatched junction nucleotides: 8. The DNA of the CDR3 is TGCAGCGTGGCGGCTAGCGGCGACTCCTACGAGCAGTACTTC. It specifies CSVAASGDSYEQYF.

CDR3 region: CASSSQLTDTQYF. CDR3 bases: TGTGCCAGCAGTTCCCAACTCACAGATACGCAGTATTTT. The chain couples TRBV28 to TRBJ2-3; D is undetermined. Germline values: CDR1 MDHEN, CDR2 SYDVKM. V gave up 4 bases and J gave up 2 bases, with 7 bases separating them. This CDR3 is built from 13 residues.

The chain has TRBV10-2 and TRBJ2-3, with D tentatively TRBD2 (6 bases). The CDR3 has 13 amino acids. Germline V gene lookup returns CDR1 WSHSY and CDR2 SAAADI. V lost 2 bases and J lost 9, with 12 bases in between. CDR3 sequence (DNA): TGCGCCAGCAGTGAGAGGGAGGAGGGAACGCAGTATTTT. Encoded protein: CASSEREEGTQYF.

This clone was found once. The CDR3 loop is CASSSGDRLTEAFF. As DNA, the CDR3 is TGTGCCAGCAGCTCGGGGGACAGGCTCACTGAAGCTTTCTTT. The rearrangement uses TRBV7-9 and TRBJ1-1; TRBD1 matches 8 bases. Trimming removed 4 bases from V and 4 bases from J; junction bases left unmatched: 5. Germline V lookup: CDR1 SEHNR, CDR2 FQNEAQ (reference sequence). The CDR3 sequence is 14 residues long.

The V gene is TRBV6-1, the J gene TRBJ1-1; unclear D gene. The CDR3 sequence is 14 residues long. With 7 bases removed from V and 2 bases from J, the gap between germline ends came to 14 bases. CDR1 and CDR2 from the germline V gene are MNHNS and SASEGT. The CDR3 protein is CASMLEPTNTEAFF. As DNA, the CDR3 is TGTGCCAGCATGTTGGAGCCTACTAACACTGAAGCTTTCTTT.